The 18 T cell receptor beta chains listed next were all sequenced from one sample in a study of T cell responses to AZD1222 COVID-19 vaccine. Method: immunoSEQ multiplex PCR; TCRdb's copy keeps in-frame clones and lacks some. The table includes 100,000 to 150,000 clones, 89% detected once. The sequencing used peripheral blood, collected on day 0 of AZD1222 vaccination. The receptors here all came from an adult in good health.

The chain links TRBV12-5 to TRBJ1-3; maybe TRBD1 (5 bases). The CDR3 sequence is 16 residues long. Germline CDR1 and CDR2: LGHNT and FRNRAP. V was trimmed by 3 bases and J by 0 bases, leaving 12 bases between them. DNA for the CDR3: TGTGCTAGTGGTTTACAGCAGGGTTACTCTGGAAACACCATATATTTT. This translates into CASGLQQGYSGNTIYF.

V usage is TRBV4-1 and J usage is TRBJ2-1; 10 nucleotides agree with TRBD1. CDR1 is MGHRA and CDR2 is YSYEKL in the germline V gene. The CDR3 has 16 residues. Losses at the gene ends were 1 base for V and 4 bases for J; bases not matched to a gene: 4. The CDR3 sequence is CASSQAGQGRYNEQFF. CDR3 DNA sequence: TGCGCCAGCAGCCAAGCGGGACAGGGGCGGTACAATGAGCAGTTCTTC.

The chain uses TRBV19 and TRBJ2-3; the D gene is possibly TRBD1 (6 bases). Trimming pared 7 bases from V and 6 bases from J, leaving 14 bases between. This CDR3 has 13 residues. Germline CDR1 and CDR2: LNHDA and SQIVND (reference sequence). The DNA of the CDR3 is TGTGCCAGTATGTGGGGGCGAGAGGATACGCAGTATTTT. Translating gives CASMWGREDTQYF.

The rearrangement uses TRBV3-1 (or the pseudogene TRBV3-2) and TRBJ1-2, with D unclear. Germline V gene lookup returns CDR1 LGHDT and CDR2 YNNKEL (reference sequence). V was shortened by 2 bases and J by 7 bases, with 11 bases between the two germline ends. The CDR3 loop spans 13 amino acids. This CDR3 reads CASSQSVAGGYTF. For the CDR3, the DNA is TGTGCCAGCAGCCAATCGGTGGCAGGTGGCTACACCTTC.

The CDR3 reads CASSDREQYF. CDR3 DNA sequence: TGTGCCAGCAGCGATCGCGAGCAGTACTTC. The rearrangement links TRBV6-5 to TRBJ2-7; D is unresolved. Trimming pared 6 bases from V and 6 bases from J, leaving 6 bases between. Germline V gene lookup returns CDR1 MNHEY and CDR2 SVGAGI. The CDR3 extends over 10 amino acids.

The chain joins TRBV9 to TRBJ1-6; 9 positions agree with TRBD1. Per the germline V gene, CDR1 is SGDLS and CDR2 is YYNGEE. The trim removed 2 bases at V and 15 bases at J, leaving 9 bases unmatched. The CDR3 is 14 amino acids. CDR3 sequence (DNA): TGTGCCAGCAGCGTCGGGACAGGGCCCGTACTCCTCCACTTT. It specifies CASSVGTGPVLLHF.

The table lists this clone with a count of one. The chain couples TRBV10-2 to TRBJ1-1, with D perhaps TRBD1 (5 bases). CDR3 length: 14 amino acids. V was pared by 0 bases and J by 1 base, with 6 bases between. CDR1 and CDR2 from the germline V gene are WSHSY and SAAADI. The chain's CDR3 is CASSESGGNTEAFF. DNA of the CDR3: TGCGCCAGCAGTGAGTCGGGGGGGAACACTGAAGCTTTCTTT.

This clone was recorded a few times. The rearrangement joins TRBV30 to TRBJ2-3; 9 nucleotides match TRBD2. V trimming: 2 bases; J trimming: 1 base; junction bases outside the gene matches: 1. The length of the CDR3 is 14 residues. Germline V gene data show CDR1 as GTSNPN and CDR2 as SVGIG (reference sequence). The CDR3 DNA follows: TGTGCCTGGAGTTCTAGCGGGGGCACAGATACGCAGTATTTT. It codes for CAWSSSGGTDTQYF.

Written as DNA, the CDR3 is TGTGCCAGCAGTGAGAGGGGGGGGTGGAATGAGCAGTTCTTC. It codes for CASSERGGWNEQFF. The V and J genes are TRBV2 and TRBJ2-1, with TRBD2 as a possible D gene (7 bases). The CDR3 is made up of 14 amino acids. Per germline, CDR1 SNHLY and CDR2 FYNNEI. The V end lost 3 bases, the J end lost 7 bases, and 13 bases lay between the germline ends.

In this sample, this clone turned up a few times. This rearrangement joins TRBV7-2 to TRBJ1-3; D perhaps matches TRBD1 (5 bases). The CDR3 is 15 residues long. Trimming removed 1 base at V and 2 bases at J, with 9 bases between. CDR1 and CDR2 from the germline V gene are SGHTA and FQGNSA. CDR3 region: CASSLDAGTGNTIYF. CDR3 DNA sequence: TGTGCCAGCAGCTTAGACGCAGGGACTGGAAACACCATATATTTT.

The rearrangement links TRBV19 to TRBJ1-1; 7 bases fit TRBD1. V lost 5 bases, J lost 1 base, and 4 bases stayed unmatched. The CDR3 is 14 residues long. CDR1 LNHDA and CDR2 SQIVND come from the germline V gene (reference sequence). The CDR3 coding sequence is TGTGCCAGTAGTTCGACAGGGTGGAACACTGAAGCTTTCTTT. As protein: CASSSTGWNTEAFF.

The V gene is TRBV30, the J gene TRBJ1-1; D gene unclear. Trimming took 3 bases from V and 5 from J, leaving 10 bases between them. CDR3 length: 12 residues. Germline CDR1 GTSNPN, CDR2 SVGIG (reference sequence). The CDR3 spells CAWSLRATEAFF. Written as DNA, the CDR3 is TGTGCCTGGAGCTTGAGGGCAACTGAAGCTTTCTTT.

CDR3 in amino acids: CASRENTDTQYF. The DNA of the CDR3 is TGCGCCAGCCGGGAGAACACAGATACGCAGTATTTT. This rearrangement joins TRBV5-1 to TRBJ2-3; a weak D match, TRBD2 (6 bases). Germline V gene data show CDR1 as SGHRS and CDR2 as YFSETQ. CDR3 size: 12 residues. V lost 7 bases to trimming and J lost 2 bases, with 8 bases between them.

J is TRBJ2-2 and V is TRBV24-1; no clear D. The CDR3 spans 12 residues. V was trimmed by 7 bases and J by 1 base, leaving 3 bases between them. The germline V gene encodes CDR1 KGHDR and CDR2 SFDVKD. As DNA, the CDR3 is TGTGCCACCAGGGGGAACACCGGGGAGCTGTTTTTT. Its protein product is CATRGNTGELFF.

This clone was seen a single time. The rearrangement joins TRBV5-1 to TRBJ1-3; D gene unclear. V was cut by 3 bases and J by 2 bases, with 15 bases left in between. Germline-derived CDR1 and CDR2 are SGHRS and YFSETQ. The CDR3 is 16 amino acids. CDR3 nucleotides: TGCGCCAGCAGCTCCTCTTTGGTAGCCGCTGGAAACACCATATATTTT. Its translation is CASSSSLVAAGNTIYF.

This chain joins TRBV5-6 and TRBJ2-4; 8 positions agree with TRBD1. V lost 0 bases, J lost 4 bases, and 6 bases stayed unmatched. The length of the CDR3 is 16 residues. In germline, CDR1 is SGHDT, CDR2 YYEEEE. The CDR3 protein is CASSLATGVGKNIQYF. CDR3 bases: TGTGCCAGCAGCTTGGCGACAGGGGTGGGGAAAAACATTCAGTACTTC.

This clone was detected once. The CDR3 sequence is CASSPGPGGDTEAFF. The CDR3 DNA follows: TGCGCCAGCAGCCCGGGACCCGGGGGGGACACTGAAGCTTTCTTT. The rearrangement joins TRBV5-1 to TRBJ1-1; a possible D gene is TRBD1 (5 bases). The germline V and J ends were trimmed by 4 bases and 3 bases, with 16 bases remaining between them. The CDR3 has 15 residues. Looked up from germline, CDR1 is SGHRS and CDR2 is YFSETQ.

The CDR3, as DNA: TGTGCCAGCAGCTCCTCCGGGCCCTCGTCGGGGGAGCAGTACTTC. Translating gives CASSSSGPSSGEQYF. This chain connects TRBV6-5 to TRBJ2-7; a weak D match, TRBD2 (5 bases). This CDR3 has 15 amino acids. CDR1 and CDR2 (germline): MNHEY, SVGAGI. V lost 6 bases to trimming and J lost 7 bases, with 22 bases between them.